Reported below is one T cell receptor (beta chain). The specificity of this receptor is unknown. No much larger clone is present one base from it, and per-base qualities are unavailable. The receptor library was made with the immunoSEQ multiplex PCR assay. As for the authors' bioinformatics: A statistical classification framework was developed to diagnose cytomegalovirus status using the catalog of TCR beta chain sequences. The table was pulled from immuneACCESS by TCRdb, which kept in-frame rearrangements only. Such tables lose some clones; where checked, under half of the loss comes from unresolved V genes, and the rest has no known cause. V and J calls and clone size are given by that table; D and trimming were obtained from the DNA. The sample table records tens of thousands of clones; just under 95% of these occur just once. The top ten clonotypes cover roughly 3.2% of the sample. Donors formed part of the validation cohort, which comprised 120 subjects and was distinct from the first cohort of 550 to 850 subjects.

This entry comes from a study of cytomegalovirus exposure and HLA in healthy donors listed by TCRdb under 2017. Turning to the overall study: According to a later analysis, the 120 or so validation repertoires were produced on the same platform as the roughly 600 repertoires of the first cohort. The study aimed to test whether signatures of past pathogen exposure could be identified by cataloging public T cell receptors. A separate validation cohort of some 130 different subjects was used in addition to the 666-subject first cohort. To predict cytomegalovirus infection status, the study brought together high-throughput TCR immunosequencing, statistical association of individual TCRs with disease status, and machine learning.

The CDR3 numbers 14 residues from cysteine through phenylalanine. Only the CDR3 part of the read is kept: 42 bases, read in frame from the first base. V and J are truncated by 7 bases and 1 base respectively, leaving an intervening sequence of 13 bases. Via the germline V gene, CDR1 is SGHTA and CDR2 FQGNSA. Broad study findings and their caveats: According to the authors, the approach could potentially be generalized to other disease states and immunological phenotypes. In vitro tests confirmed that a few of the cytomegalovirus-associated TCR beta chains recognize cytomegalovirus antigens. Cytomegalovirus status was reported to be diagnosed by the classifier with high specificity and sensitivity in both the original and validation cohorts. All 120 or so repertoires were used to score co-occurrence in the validation cohort in a later analysis, because that analysis had no HLA typing for the cohort. A total of fewer than 200 TCR beta chains were listed by the study as associated with cytomegalovirus. A later analysis found that TCRs clustered in the first cohort also tended to co-occur in the approximately 120 validation repertoires, with more than 90% of cluster scores above 0. While some public TCRs were present in many individuals, most TCR sequences turned up only very rarely across donors.

This clonotype was sampled from a woman under 30 in good health and CMV-seropositive. Specimen: PBMCs. This chain is built from TRBV7-2 and TRBJ1-1; the D gene is perhaps TRBD1, on 5 matching bases. Here the CDR3 is given as CASTPGYRNTEAFF. The bases are TGTGCCAGCACACCAGGGTATAGGAACACTGAAGCTTTCTTT. The CDR3 plus the reference TRBV7-2 and TRBJ1-1 genes for the other parts give the full variable domain: GAGVSQSPSNKVTEKGKDVELRCDPISGHTALYWYRQSLGQGLEFLIYFQGNSAPDKSGLPSDRFSAERTGGSVSTLTIQRTQQEDSAVYLCASTPGYRNTEAFFGQGTRLTVV.